The 9 T cell receptor beta chains below come from one sample, sequenced in a study of cytomegalovirus exposure and HLA in healthy donors. The PCR contained 60 Vbeta and 13 Jbeta primers. Libraries were prepared by immunoSEQ multiplex PCR; TCRdb keeps only in-frame clonotypes and omits some of them. The data show 100,000 to 150,000 clones, roughly 75% seen once. Sequencing input: PBMCs. The receptor source for this set is a woman aged 50 to 60 in good health and CMV-seronegative.

V and J are TRBV5-6 and TRBJ1-1, with D tentatively TRBD1 (6 bases). V lost 0 bases, J lost 10 bases, and 13 bases lay in between. The CDR3 totals 13 residues. CDR1 is SGHDT, CDR2 YYEEEE, per germline. The DNA for the CDR3 is TGTGCCAGCAGCTTGGTGGGCCAAGGGGGAGCTTTCTTT. Translated, it gives CASSLVGQGGAFF.

The chain uses TRBV28 and TRBJ2-1, with D unresolved. Trimming cost V 4 bases and J 8 bases, with 6 bases left between them. Germline loops: CDR1 MDHEN, CDR2 SYDVKM. The CDR3 totals 11 residues. The CDR3 sequence: CASSSLDEQFF. The CDR3 DNA sequence: TGTGCCAGCAGTTCCCTCGATGAGCAGTTCTTC.

V gene TRBV11-2 combines with J gene TRBJ2-7; D gene unclear. V was pared by 1 base and J by 4 bases, with 5 bases between. Germline CDR1 SGHAT, CDR2 FQNNGV. This CDR3 region has 12 residues. The CDR3 DNA is TGTGCCAGCAGCTTAGCCTTTTACGAGCAGTACTTC. This encodes CASSLAFYEQYF.

The chain recombines TRBV19 with TRBJ1-6; no reliable D call. The germline V and J ends were trimmed by 5 bases and 3 bases, with 8 bases remaining between them. Germline assignment: CDR1 LNHDA and CDR2 SQIVND (reference sequence). The CDR3 length is 14 residues. The chain's CDR3 is CASSEVLYNSPLHF. The CDR3 DNA follows: TGTGCCAGTAGTGAGGTTCTCTATAATTCACCCCTCCACTTT.

The J gene is TRBJ2-3, the V gene TRBV29-1, with a tentative D call TRBD1 (5 bases). Trimming removed 5 bases at V and 0 bases at J, with 9 bases between. The CDR3 covers 13 residues. Germline V CDR1 and CDR2: SQVTM, ANQGSEA. CDR3 sequence: CSVWAGSTDTQYF. The CDR3 DNA follows: TGCAGCGTTTGGGCAGGGAGCACAGATACGCAGTATTTT.

Only one count was recorded for this clone. The chain has TRBV28 and TRBJ2-7; possible D gene TRBD2, 5 bases. V dropped 8 bases and J dropped 1 base, with 12 bases sitting between them. Germline V lookup: CDR1 MDHEN, CDR2 SYDVKM. CDR3 length: 13 amino acids. The CDR3 here is CASGIGSSYEQYF. The CDR3 DNA is TGTGCCAGCGGTATTGGGAGTTCCTACGAGCAGTACTTC.

The chain employs TRBV7-8 and TRBJ2-1; TRBD2 matches at 11 bases. The CDR3 spans 14 residues. Germline loops: CDR1 SGHVS, CDR2 FQNEAQ. The V segment lost 2 bases and the J segment 8 bases; nucleotides outside the gene matches: 2. The CDR3 region has the DNA TGTGCCAGCAGCTTAACTAGCGGGAGTTATGAGCAGTTCTTC. This translates into CASSLTSGSYEQFF.

Only a few counts were recorded for this clone. The chain links TRBV14 to TRBJ2-1, with 7 bases matching TRBD2. Trimming took 3 bases from V and 8 from J; bases not matched to a gene: 16. Germline CDR1 SGHDN, CDR2 FVKESK. The CDR3 has 17 residues. The CDR3 loop reads CASSHKLHGLVSHEQFF. The CDR3 DNA sequence: TGTGCCAGCAGCCATAAATTGCACGGACTAGTTTCCCATGAGCAGTTCTTC.

As for this clone: Other nucleotide sequences from this sample produce the same CDR3. The chain uses TRBV7-3 and TRBJ2-2, with unresolved D. CDR1 is SGHTA and CDR2 is FQGTGA in the germline V gene. The CDR3 runs 15 residues. V was pared by 5 bases and J by 5 bases, with 15 bases between. The CDR3 coding sequence is TGTGCCAGCAGCGAGTCAAGCGTCCGGACCGGGGAGCTGTTTTTT. Residues: CASSESSVRTGELFF.